This T cell receptor (beta chain) was documented in a study of blood T cell repertoires in COVID-19. Across the study: Nucleic acid was either cDNA or gDNA, and it came from T cells, B-cell-depleted T cells, or PBMCs.

CDR1 and CDR2 (germline): MNHNY, SVGAGI (reference sequence). Trimming removed 4 bases from V and 4 bases from J; junction bases left unmatched: 7. CDR3 length: 14 amino acids. As handled by the study authors: Amplifying reference gene primers gave estimates of nucleated cell counts. The method was immunoSEQ multiplex PCR; TCRdb's version includes in-frame clones alone and lacks a portion of them. That table gives V, J and clone size, and the DNA gave D and trimming. The data show approximately 50,000 clones, around 86% seen once. The source is a human donor in a cohort sampled during active COVID-19. Specimen: peripheral blood. This chain connects TRBV6-6 to TRBJ2-7, with 7 bases aligning to TRBD2. The CDR3 bases are TGTGCCAGCAGTTGGGCGGGAGAAGCTTACGAGCAGTACTTC. Its translation is CASSWAGEAYEQYF.